Below are 14 T cell receptor beta chains sequenced from a single sample in a study of CD8 T cells in ankylosing spondylitis. Each CDR3 protein gets one entry after TCRdb re-called the 5' RACE reads with MiXCR. The sample consists of some 30,000 distinct CDR3 sequences, around 14% of them appearing once. The sequenced material came from blood. The receptors here all came from a male donor with ankylosing spondylitis or in good health (not recorded which).

The chain is built from TRBV7-2 and TRBJ2-5; unclear D gene. Trimming took 1 base from V and 5 from J, leaving 8 bases between them. Germline CDR1 is SGHTA and CDR2 is FQGNSA. The CDR3 spans 13 residues. The CDR3 spells CASSLVGRETQYF. CDR3 sequence (DNA): TGTGCCAGCAGCTTAGTCGGCAGGGAGACCCAGTACTTC. The whole variable domain, remainder taken from reference TRBV7-2 and TRBJ2-5, is GAGVSQSPSNKVTEKGKDVELRCDPISGHTALYWYRQSLGQGLEFLIYFQGNSAPDKSGLPSDRFSAERTGGSVSTLTIQRTQQEDSAVYLCASSLVGRETQYFGPGTRLLVL.

The table lists this clonotype with a few counts. V usage is TRBV4-3 and J usage is TRBJ2-2; 7 bases map to TRBD1. V gave up 0 bases and J gave up 3 bases; unmatched junction bases: 7. Germline V gene lookup returns CDR1 LGHNA and CDR2 YSLEER. This CDR3 comprises 17 residues. CDR3 DNA sequence: TGCGCCAGCAGCCAAGATACAGGGGCCGAGTACACCGGGGAGCTGTTTTTT. Its translation: CASSQDTGAEYTGELFF.

This clonotype occurred a few times. V and J are TRBV12-3 or TRBV12-4 and TRBJ2-5; 9 bases are a match to TRBD2. The length of the CDR3 is 16 residues. The J segment lost 4 bases and the V segment lost 2 bases, leaving 8 bases of the junction unmatched. The CDR3: CASSLMASGEGETQYF. The CDR3 bases are TGTGCCAGCAGTTTAATGGCTAGCGGGGAAGGAGAGACCCAGTACTTC.

This clonotype was seen more than once but under ten times. The chain joins TRBV6-2 or TRBV6-3 to TRBJ2-2, with a weak D call TRBD2 (5 bases). Trimming took off 4 bases at V and 4 bases at J, with 7 bases between the two ends. Germline-derived CDR1 and CDR2 are MNHEY and SVGEGT. The CDR3 length is 13 residues. The CDR3 DNA reads as TGTGCCAGCAGTTTCCTAGCCACCGGGGAGCTGTTTTTT. Amino acids: CASSFLATGELFF.

The chain is built from TRBV2 and TRBJ2-3; 8 bases align to TRBD2. V shed 7 bases and J 0 bases; nucleotides not matched to a gene: 6. Germline V gene data show CDR1 as SNHLY and CDR2 as FYNNEI. The CDR3 is 15 residues long. CDR3 in amino acids: CASIISGASTDTQYF. CDR3 sequence (DNA): TGTGCCAGCATTATTAGCGGGGCTAGCACAGATACGCAGTATTTT.

This clonotype has only one observation. The chain couples TRBV28 to TRBJ1-4, with D uncertain. Deletions cut 1 base from V and 8 bases from J, with 14 bases between. This CDR3 spans 15 amino acids. Germline CDR1 MDHEN, CDR2 SYDVKM. The DNA for the CDR3 is TGTGCCAGCAGTTTATTAGTTCCGGGTGGGGAAAAACTGTTTTTT. This gives the protein CASSLLVPGGEKLFF.

This clonotype has just a few counts. The chain combines TRBV5-1 with TRBJ2-3; D may be TRBD1 (6 bases). Germline CDR1 is SGHRS and CDR2 is YFSETQ. V was trimmed by 4 bases and J by 1 base, leaving 13 bases between them. The CDR3 covers 15 residues. The CDR3 DNA is TGCGCCAGCAGCCAGGACAGAAAAGGCACAGATACGCAGTATTTT. It encodes CASSQDRKGTDTQYF.

This clonotype has at least ten counts. This sequence joins TRBV29-1 and TRBJ2-1; D uncertain. Trimming left V 6 bases short and J 9 bases short, with 15 bases between. Germline lookup yields CDR1 SQVTM and CDR2 ANQGSEA. This CDR3 contains 12 residues. The CDR3 protein is CSVARATGEQFF. The DNA of the CDR3 is TGCAGCGTCGCACGGGCTACGGGTGAGCAGTTCTTC.

By share of the sample, this clonotype is medium-sized (0.01 to 0.1%). The chain uses TRBV5-1 and TRBJ1-1, with D possibly being TRBD1 (6 bases). Germline-derived CDR1 and CDR2 are SGHRS and YFSETQ. V was trimmed by 3 bases and J by 1 base, leaving 7 bases between them. The CDR3 sequence is 13 residues long. Here the CDR3 DNA reads TGCGCCAGCAGCTCGGGACAGAACACTGAAGCTTTCTTT. Translation gives CASSSGQNTEAFF.

This clonotype showed up just a few times. The V gene is TRBV27, the J gene TRBJ1-4; perhaps TRBD1 as D (5 bases). V lost 3 bases to trimming and J lost 7 bases, with 15 bases between them. CDR1 and CDR2 (germline): MNHEY, SMNVEV (reference sequence). This CDR3 region has 15 residues. The DNA of the CDR3 is TGTGCCAGCAGTTTTTTTCAGGGAGAGCCTGAAAAACTGTTTTTT. This translates into CASSFFQGEPEKLFF.

This clonotype was seen only a few times. This chain links TRBV29-1 with TRBJ2-1, with 8 bases aligning to TRBD2. Germline loops: CDR1 SQVTM, CDR2 ANQGSEA. Trimming at V came to 4 bases and at J to 10 bases, leaving 6 bases not matched to a gene. The CDR3 length is 12 residues. In DNA form, the CDR3 reads TGCAGCGTTGTCTTAGCGGGACGGGAGCAGTTCTTC. As protein: CSVVLAGREQFF.

This clonotype was seen more than once but under ten times. The chain couples TRBV9 to TRBJ2-1; D remains unclear. The length of the CDR3 is 14 residues. Trimming removed 3 bases from V and 2 bases from J, with 9 bases in between. Germline loops: CDR1 SGDLS, CDR2 YYNGEE. The CDR3 sequence: CASSGLGAYNEQFF. The DNA for the CDR3 is TGTGCCAGCAGCGGGCTTGGGGCCTACAATGAGCAGTTCTTC. The whole variable domain, filled in from reference TRBV9 and TRBJ2-1, reads DSGVTQTPKHLITATGQRVTLRCSPRSGDLSVYWYQQSLDQGLQFLIQYYNGEERAKGNILERFSAQQFPDLHSELNLSSLELGDSALYFCASSGLGAYNEQFFGPGTRLTVL.

This clonotype showed up just a few times. The gene calls are TRBV2 and TRBJ2-1; 9 nucleotides align to TRBD1. Trimming at V came to 5 bases and at J to 1 base, leaving 3 bases not matched to a gene. The germline V gene has CDR1 SNHLY and CDR2 FYNNEI. CDR3 length equals 15 residues. The CDR3 DNA reads TGTGCCAGCAGTCAACAGGGGGCTTCCTACAATGAGCAGTTCTTC. Translated: CASSQQGASYNEQFF.

This rearrangement joins TRBV5-1 to TRBJ2-3; a possible D gene is TRBD2 (6 bases). Germline assignment: CDR1 SGHRS and CDR2 YFSETQ. V lost 1 base to trimming and J lost 3 bases, with 9 bases between them. This CDR3 spans 14 amino acids. The CDR3 loop reads CASSLMAGTDTQYF. The CDR3 DNA sequence: TGCGCCAGCAGCTTGATGGCGGGAACAGATACGCAGTATTTT. The full variable domain, rest sourced from reference TRBV5-1 and TRBJ2-3, is KAGVTQTPRYLIKTRGQQVTLSCSPISGHRSVSWYQQTPGQGLQFLFEYFSETQRNKGNFPGRFSGRQFSNSRSEMNVSTLELGDSALYLCASSLMAGTDTQYFGPGTRLTVL.